The T cell receptor (beta chain) under discussion was sequenced for a study of T cells in women clearing cervical HPV infection. Germline V CDR1 and CDR2: SGHTA, FQGTGA. Between the trimmed V and J ends, which lost 1 base and 4 bases, there was a span of 9 bases. The CDR3 has 14 amino acids. Remarks on this clone: The read ends 3 residues before the CDR3 terminus; that terminus is restored from the germline J gene.

Using immunoSEQ multiplex PCR, the repertoire was profiled, and TCRdb retains in-frame clones only, with some absent. This repertoire comprises 23,000 or so clones; its ten largest clones make up around 25%. The sample comprised blood buffy coat. This receptor was identified in a woman aged 18 to 75 with a cervical HPV16 infection that either progressed to CIN3+ or cleared (not recorded which). The chain combines TRBV7-3 with TRBJ2-3; perhaps TRBD2 as D (6 bases). The CDR3 sequence: CASSLRGGADTQYF. Incomplete CDR3 DNA: TGTGCCAGCAGCTTAAGAGGAGGGGCAGATACG.